This TCR beta chain was documented in a study of T cells after yellow fever vaccination. As for the study in general: CD3, CD45RA, CCR7 and CD95 staining defined sorted EM, EMRA, CM and Tscm cells.

TCRdb called the 5' RACE reads again in MiXCR, with one record for every CDR3 protein. The table lists about 58,000 distinct CDR3 sequences, about 5.6% of them singletons, with around a third in the top ten. Trimming took off 0 bases at V and 0 bases at J, with 11 bases between the two ends. The CDR3 spans 16 residues. CDR1 is LGHNA and CDR2 is YNFKEQ in the germline V gene. The table lists this clonotype with many counts. Regarding the study as a whole: The bulk population could contribute abundant contaminating clonotypes to FACS-sorted repertoires. A faster peak, day 5 versus 15, was reached by the weaker secondary response.

The V call is TRBV4-2, the J call TRBJ1-1; D not certain. This TCR came from a man aged 18 to 30 who received the YFV17D yellow fever vaccine. Sequenced material: PBMCs, either bulk or a sorted T-cell subset (CD4+, CD8+, memory, or dextramer-sorted; not recorded which), taken on the day of the yellow fever booster vaccination. CDR3 nucleotides: TGTGCCAGCAGCCAAGATTCACAGTCCATGAACACTGAAGCTTTCTTT. It is translated as CASSQDSQSMNTEAFF.